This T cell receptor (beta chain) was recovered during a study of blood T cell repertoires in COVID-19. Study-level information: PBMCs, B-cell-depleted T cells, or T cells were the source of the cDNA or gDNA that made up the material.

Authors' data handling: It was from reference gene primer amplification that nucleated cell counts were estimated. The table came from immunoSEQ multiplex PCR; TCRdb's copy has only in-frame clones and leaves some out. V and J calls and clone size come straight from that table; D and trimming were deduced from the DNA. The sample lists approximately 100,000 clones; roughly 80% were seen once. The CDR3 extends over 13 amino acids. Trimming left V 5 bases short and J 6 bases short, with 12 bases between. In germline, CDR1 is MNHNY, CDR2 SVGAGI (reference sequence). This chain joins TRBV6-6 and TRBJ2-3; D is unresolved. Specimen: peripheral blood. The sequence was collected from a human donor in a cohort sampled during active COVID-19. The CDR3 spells CASSLRVLDTQYF. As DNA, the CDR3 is TGTGCCAGCAGTCTCCGGGTCTTGGATACGCAGTATTTT.